This T cell receptor beta chain appears in the sequencing data of a study of cytomegalovirus exposure and HLA in healthy donors. This table comes from immunoSEQ multiplex PCR, and its TCRdb copy is limited to in-frame clones, with some not included. Among fewer than 120,000 clones listed, approximately 89% were seen once. This CDR3 comprises 17 residues. Germline values: CDR1 SGHAT, CDR2 FQNNGV. V lost 5 bases and J lost 2, with 18 bases in between. The sequencing input was PBMCs. The chain carries TRBV11-2 and TRBJ2-2; TRBD1 might be the D (6 bases). The origin of this receptor is a woman aged 18 to 35 in good health and CMV-seronegative. Written as DNA, the CDR3 is TGTGCCAGCAGCCCTTGGGACACCGGGATCAACACCGGGGAGCTGTTTTTT. Its protein product is CASSPWDTGINTGELFF.